This record concerns one T cell receptor beta chain sequence. Its antigen is undetermined. The junction differs from germline at one of its ends, possibly a read error. The data originate from a study of T cells in Graves' hyperthyroidism and ophthalmopathy. Findings and caveats of the study: In the blood, most expanded thyroid clonotypes above 0.001 appeared as well.

Germline CDR1 SGHVS, CDR2 FNYEAQ. The length of the CDR3 is 16 residues. The study enrolled patients aged 18 to 65 with newly diagnosed hyperthyroidism of under 2 months' duration. Diagnostic assessment was based on clinical symptoms, serum thyroxine and TRAb, thyroid ultrasound and orbital computed tomography. The source material, RNA transcripts, was used to amplify TCR beta CDR3 regions. First-round RT-PCR targeting the TCR CDR3 was performed with the HTBI primer set. MiXCR, applied by TCRdb to the multiplex PCR reads, yields one record per CDR3 protein. The sample consists of about 200,000 distinct CDR3 sequences, about 15% of them appearing once.

The receptor's source is a woman between 45 and 60 years old with Graves' hyperthyroidism. The source material was blood. The chain recombines TRBV7-6 with TRBJ2-1; D may be TRBD1 or TRBD2 (6 bases each). CDR3 protein: CAGSKPQGGGYNEQFF. The CDR3 coding sequence is TGTGCCGGCAGCAAACCCCAAGGAGGGGGTTACAATGAGCAGTTCTTC.